These T cell receptor beta chains were read from a single sample in a study of blood T cell repertoires in COVID-19. Method: immunoSEQ multiplex PCR; TCRdb's copy keeps in-frame clones and lacks some. The table shows some 200,000 clones, with about 91% occurring only once. The sample taken for sequencing was peripheral blood. These receptors were taken from a man aged 18 to 29 with active or convalescent COVID-19. The CDR3 runs from the conserved cysteine through the conserved F or W. A D gene is named only where the DNA matches it firmly. Clone size is not always given. Where it is, it says once, few, many or a class for expanded clones.

v_gene	abundance	len	d_gene	j_gene	CDR3aa	CDR3nt
TRBV18	.	15	.	TRBJ2-7	CASSPAGKSPYEQYF	TGTGCCAGCTCACCAGCAGGGAAAAGCCCCTACGAGCAGTACTTC
TRBV14	.	16	TRBD1	TRBJ2-2	CASSERQGAETGELFF	TGTGCCAGCAGCGAACGACAGGGGGCGGAAACCGGGGAGCTGTTTTTT
TRBV3-1/TRBV3-2	.	11	.	TRBJ1-1	CASSHRDEAFF	TGTGCCAGCAGCCACAGGGATGAAGCTTTCTTT
TRBV18	.	15	.	TRBJ1-2	CASSPPVFGAYGYTF	TGTGCCAGCTCACCGCCCGTCTTTGGGGCGTATGGCTACACCTTC
TRBV19	.	14	.	TRBJ1-1	CASSISAGYTEAFF	TGTGCCAGTAGTATATCGGCAGGGTACACTGAAGCTTTCTTT
TRBV7-2	.	15	.	TRBJ2-6	CASSLDRTGANVLTF	TGTGCCAGCAGCCTCGACAGGACCGGGGCCAACGTCCTGACTTTC
TRBV3-1/TRBV3-2	.	16	.	TRBJ1-2	CASSRDTGRGHSGYTF	TGTGCCAGCAGCCGGGACACAGGGAGAGGCCACTCCGGCTACACCTTC
TRBV10-3	.	17	TRBD2	TRBJ2-7	CAISDNVGGLTIDEQYF	TGTGCCATCAGTGACAATGTGGGAGGGTTAACTATTGACGAGCAGTACTTC
TRBV27	few	14	.	TRBJ1-1	CASGRTPRDTEAFF	TGTGCCAGCGGGAGGACCCCGAGGGACACTGAAGCTTTCTTT
TRBV2	.	15	.	TRBJ1-4	CASSAQGTTNEKLFF	TGTGCCAGCAGCGCACAGGGTACCACTAATGAAAAACTGTTTTTT
TRBV4-2	.	14	.	TRBJ2-7	CASSSARVSYEQYF	TGTGCCAGCAGCTCCGCGAGGGTCTCCTACGAGCAGTACTTC
TRBV6-1	.	15	.	TRBJ1-5	CASSDLEGFLQPQHF	TGTGCCAGCAGTGACCTGGAGGGATTCTTGCAGCCCCAGCATTTT
TRBV7-2	once	19	TRBD2	TRBJ2-1	CASSNGLAGGKSPYNEQFF	TGTGCCAGCAGCAACGGACTAGCGGGAGGTAAGAGCCCCTACAATGAGCAGTTCTTC
TRBV6-1	.	13	TRBD1	TRBJ1-5	CASSMGQATPQHF	TGTGCCAGCAGTATGGGACAGGCGACGCCCCAGCATTTT
TRBV7-2	once	17	.	TRBJ2-1	CASSLAGGRGNYNEQFF	TGTGCCAGCAGCTTAGCGGGCGGGCGGGGCAACTACAATGAGCAGTTCTTC
TRBV5-1	.	15	TRBD1	TRBJ1-3	CASSSNTGAGNTIYF	TGCGCCAGCAGCTCAAATACAGGGGCTGGAAACACCATATATTTT
TRBV3-1/TRBV3-2	.	17	TRBD1	TRBJ1-2	CASSPGQGEAPNYGYTF	TGTGCCAGCAGCCCCGGACAGGGGGAGGCCCCGAACTATGGCTACACCTTC
TRBV3-1/TRBV3-2	.	14	TRBD2	TRBJ2-5	CASSRAGTQETQYF	TGTGCCAGCAGTCGAGCGGGGACCCAAGAGACCCAGTACTTC
TRBV5-8	once	16	.	TRBJ1-5	CASSRTPGRSNQPQHF	TGTGCCAGCAGCCGCACCCCAGGGCGCAGCAATCAGCCCCAGCATTTT
TRBV21-1	.	17	.	TRBJ2-7	CASSPRGTSGRSAEQYF	TGTGCCAGCAGCCCCCGGGGCACTAGCGGGAGGTCGGCCGAGCAGTACTTC
TRBV27	.	14	.	TRBJ2-7	CASSSASARGEQYF	TGTGCCAGCAGTTCCGCTAGCGCGCGCGGCGAGCAGTACTTC
TRBV28	.	13	.	TRBJ1-1	CASSLFRGSEAFF	TGTGCCAGCAGTTTATTTCGGGGGTCTGAAGCTTTCTTT
TRBV10-2	.	13	.	TRBJ2-7	CASSEYSGYEQYF	TGCGCCAGCAGTGAGTACAGTGGGTACGAGCAGTACTTC
TRBV5-4	.	14	TRBD2	TRBJ2-3	CASSLLREDSAQYF	TGTGCCAGCAGCTTGCTTCGGGAGGACTCAGCGCAGTATTTT
TRBV5-1	.	15	TRBD1	TRBJ1-5	CASRRDRGLREPQHF	TGCGCCAGCCGCCGGGACAGGGGGCTTCGGGAGCCCCAGCATTTT
TRBV27	few	13	.	TRBJ1-1	CASKRQQNTEAFF	TGTGCCAGCAAAAGACAGCAGAACACTGAAGCTTTCTTT